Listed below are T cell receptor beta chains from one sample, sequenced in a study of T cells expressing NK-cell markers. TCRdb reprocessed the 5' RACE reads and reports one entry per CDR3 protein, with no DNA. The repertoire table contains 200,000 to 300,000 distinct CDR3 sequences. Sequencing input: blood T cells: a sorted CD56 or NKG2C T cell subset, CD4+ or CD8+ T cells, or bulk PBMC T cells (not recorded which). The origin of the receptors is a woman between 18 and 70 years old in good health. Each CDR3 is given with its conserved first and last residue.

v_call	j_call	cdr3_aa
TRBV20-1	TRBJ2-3	CSAPMDTDTQYF
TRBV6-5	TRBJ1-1	CASSYSGTSNTEAFF
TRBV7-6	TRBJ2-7	CASSLGMTRPEQYF
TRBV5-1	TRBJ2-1	CASSLTGTVTYNEQFF
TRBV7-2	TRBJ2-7	CASSLWGAAAHEQYF
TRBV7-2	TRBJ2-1	CASSLARDGYEQFF
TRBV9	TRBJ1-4	CASSATGGEKLFF
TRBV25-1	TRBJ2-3	CASSEWGGRHADTQYF
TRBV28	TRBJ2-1	CASSSTGNEQFF
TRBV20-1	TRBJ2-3	CSAREGLDRGLTDTQYF
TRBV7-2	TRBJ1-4	CASSLAGQGASNEKLFF
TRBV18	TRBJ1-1	CASSPPVRGVETEAFF
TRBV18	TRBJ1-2	CASSLEGPKGGYTF
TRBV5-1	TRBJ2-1	CASGGLASGGYNEQFF
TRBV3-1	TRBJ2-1	CASSFRASYNEQFF
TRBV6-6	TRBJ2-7	CASNRDAVYEQYF
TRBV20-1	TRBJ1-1	CSAVETGLNTEAFF
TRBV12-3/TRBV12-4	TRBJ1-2	CASSLGEANTF
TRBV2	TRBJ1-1	CASSREFTEAFF
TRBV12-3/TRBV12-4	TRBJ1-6	CASSSQGRGYNSPLHF
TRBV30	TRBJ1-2	CAWSPWASAGYTF
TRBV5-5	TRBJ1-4	CASSHPGQGNEKLFF